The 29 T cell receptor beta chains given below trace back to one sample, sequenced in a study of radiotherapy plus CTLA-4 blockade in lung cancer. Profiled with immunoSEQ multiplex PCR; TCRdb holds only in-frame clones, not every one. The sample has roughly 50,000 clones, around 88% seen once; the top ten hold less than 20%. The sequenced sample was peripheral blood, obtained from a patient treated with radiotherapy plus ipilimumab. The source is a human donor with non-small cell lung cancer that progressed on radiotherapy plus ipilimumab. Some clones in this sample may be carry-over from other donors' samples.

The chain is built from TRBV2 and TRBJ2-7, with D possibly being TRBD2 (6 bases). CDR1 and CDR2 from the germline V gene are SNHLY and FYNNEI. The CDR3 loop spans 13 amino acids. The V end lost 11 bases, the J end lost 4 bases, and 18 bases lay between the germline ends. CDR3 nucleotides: TGTGCCGGAACCACGGGACTTGGATACGAGCAGTACTTC. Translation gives CAGTTGLGYEQYF.

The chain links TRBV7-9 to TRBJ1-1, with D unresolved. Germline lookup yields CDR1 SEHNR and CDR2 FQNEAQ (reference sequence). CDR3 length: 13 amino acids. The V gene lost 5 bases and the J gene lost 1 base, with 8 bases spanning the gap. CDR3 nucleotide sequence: TGTGCCAGCAGCCGACTCCGGAACACTGAAGCTTTCTTT. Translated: CASSRLRNTEAFF.

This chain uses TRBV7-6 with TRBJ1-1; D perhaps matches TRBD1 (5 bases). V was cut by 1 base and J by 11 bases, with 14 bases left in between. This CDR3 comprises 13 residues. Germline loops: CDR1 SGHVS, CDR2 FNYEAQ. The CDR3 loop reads CASSLDTRGTAFF. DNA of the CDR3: TGTGCCAGCAGCTTAGATACAAGGGGAACCGCTTTCTTT.

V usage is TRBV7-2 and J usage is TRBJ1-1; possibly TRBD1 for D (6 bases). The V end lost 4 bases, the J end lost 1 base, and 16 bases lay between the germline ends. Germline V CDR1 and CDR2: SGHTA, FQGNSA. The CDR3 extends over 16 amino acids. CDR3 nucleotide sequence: TGTGCCAGCAGCTACGCCCCTACACAGGGGAACACTGAAGCTTTCTTT. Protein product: CASSYAPTQGNTEAFF.

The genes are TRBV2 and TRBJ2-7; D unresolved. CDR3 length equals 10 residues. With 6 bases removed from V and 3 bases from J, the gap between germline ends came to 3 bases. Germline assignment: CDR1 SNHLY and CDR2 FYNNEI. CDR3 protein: CASRSYEQYF. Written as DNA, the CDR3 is TGTGCCAGCAGGAGCTACGAGCAGTACTTC.

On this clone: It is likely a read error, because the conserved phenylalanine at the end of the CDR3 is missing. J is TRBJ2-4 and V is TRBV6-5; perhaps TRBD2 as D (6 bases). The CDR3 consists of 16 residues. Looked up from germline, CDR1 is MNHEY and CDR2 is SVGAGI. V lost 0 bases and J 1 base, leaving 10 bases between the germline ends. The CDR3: CASSYSAGLAKNIQYL. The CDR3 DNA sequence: TGTGCCAGCAGTTACTCCGCGGGATTGGCCAAAAACATTCAGTACCTC.

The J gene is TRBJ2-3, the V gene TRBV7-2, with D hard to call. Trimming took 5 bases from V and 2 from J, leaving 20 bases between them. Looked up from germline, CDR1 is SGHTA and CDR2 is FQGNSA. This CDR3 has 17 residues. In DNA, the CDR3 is TGTGCCAGCAGCCCGGTTCGAGGTCGCCGCTCCACAGATACGCAGTATTTT. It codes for CASSPVRGRRSTDTQYF.

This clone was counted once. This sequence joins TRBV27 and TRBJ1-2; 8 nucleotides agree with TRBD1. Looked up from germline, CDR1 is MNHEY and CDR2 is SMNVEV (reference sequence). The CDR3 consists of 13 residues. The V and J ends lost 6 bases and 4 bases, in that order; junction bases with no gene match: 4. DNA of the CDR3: TGTGCCAGCAGCCCGGACAGGGTCTATGGCTACACCTTC. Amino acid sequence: CASSPDRVYGYTF.

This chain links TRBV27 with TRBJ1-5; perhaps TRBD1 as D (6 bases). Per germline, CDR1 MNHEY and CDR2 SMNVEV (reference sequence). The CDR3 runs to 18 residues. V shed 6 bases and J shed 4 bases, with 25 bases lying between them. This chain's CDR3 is CASRCRDIVRRGNQPQHF. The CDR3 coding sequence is TGTGCCAGCAGATGCCGGGACATAGTCCGAAGGGGAAATCAGCCCCAGCATTTT.

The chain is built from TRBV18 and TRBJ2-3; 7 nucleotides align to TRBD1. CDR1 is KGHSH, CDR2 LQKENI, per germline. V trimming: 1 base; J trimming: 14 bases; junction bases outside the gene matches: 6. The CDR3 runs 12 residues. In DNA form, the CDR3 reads TGTGCCAGCTCACCACGCGAGGGACAGCCGTATTTT. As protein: CASSPREGQPYF.

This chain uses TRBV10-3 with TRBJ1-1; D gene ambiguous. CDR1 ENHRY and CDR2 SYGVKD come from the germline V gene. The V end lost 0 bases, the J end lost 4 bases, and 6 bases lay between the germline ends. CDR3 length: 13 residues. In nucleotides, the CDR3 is TGTGCCATCAGTGAGTCTCTCGGCACTGAAGCTTTCTTT. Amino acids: CAISESLGTEAFF.

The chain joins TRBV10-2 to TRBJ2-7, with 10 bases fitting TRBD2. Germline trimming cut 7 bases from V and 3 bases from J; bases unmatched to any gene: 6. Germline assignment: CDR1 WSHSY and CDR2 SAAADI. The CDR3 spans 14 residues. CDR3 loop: CASTPSGSIYEQYF. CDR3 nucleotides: TGCGCCAGCACCCCTAGCGGGAGTATCTACGAGCAGTACTTC.

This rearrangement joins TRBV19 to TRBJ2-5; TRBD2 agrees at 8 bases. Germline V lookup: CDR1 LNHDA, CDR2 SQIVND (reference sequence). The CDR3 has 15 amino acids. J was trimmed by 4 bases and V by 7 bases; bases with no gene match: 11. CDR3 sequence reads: CASKALAAIGETQYF. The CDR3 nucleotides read TGTGCCAGTAAGGCACTAGCGGCGATCGGAGAGACCCAGTACTTC.

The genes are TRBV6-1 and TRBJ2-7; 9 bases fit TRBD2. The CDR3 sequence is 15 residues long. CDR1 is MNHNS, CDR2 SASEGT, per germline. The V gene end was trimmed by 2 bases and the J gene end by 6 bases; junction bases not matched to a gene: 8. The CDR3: CASSERGLAGPEQYF. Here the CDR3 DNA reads TGTGCCAGCAGTGAAAGGGGTCTAGCGGGACCCGAGCAGTACTTC.

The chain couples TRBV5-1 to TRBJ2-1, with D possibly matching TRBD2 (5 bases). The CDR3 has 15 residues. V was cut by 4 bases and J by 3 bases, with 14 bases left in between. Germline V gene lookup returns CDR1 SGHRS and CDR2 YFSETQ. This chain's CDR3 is CASSVATLVYNEQFF. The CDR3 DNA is TGCGCCAGCAGCGTAGCAACACTAGTCTACAATGAGCAGTTCTTC.

CDR3 region: CASRTGDPQPQHF. DNA for the CDR3: TGTGCCAGCAGGACAGGCGACCCTCAGCCCCAGCATTTT. The V call is TRBV28, the J call TRBJ1-5; perhaps TRBD1 as D (6 bases). Germline-derived CDR1 and CDR2 are MDHEN and SYDVKM. The CDR3 covers 13 residues. The ends were cut back, 6 bases at V and 6 bases at J, with 12 bases in the middle.

For the CDR3, the DNA is TGTGCCATCAGTAGCCAGGGGGGCAAAAACATTCAGTACTTC. Encoded protein: CAISSQGGKNIQYF. The V call is TRBV10-3, the J call TRBJ2-4; perhaps TRBD1 as D (7 bases). The germline gives CDR1 ENHRY, CDR2 SYGVKD. The CDR3 runs 14 residues. Trimming cost V 5 bases and J 3 bases, with 11 bases left between them.

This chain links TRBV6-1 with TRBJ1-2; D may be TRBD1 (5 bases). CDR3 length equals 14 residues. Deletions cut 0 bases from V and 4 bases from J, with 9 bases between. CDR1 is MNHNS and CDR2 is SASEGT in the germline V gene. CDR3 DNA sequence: TGTGCCAGCAGTGAAGCGGGGGGTCGCTATGGCTACACCTTC. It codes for CASSEAGGRYGYTF.

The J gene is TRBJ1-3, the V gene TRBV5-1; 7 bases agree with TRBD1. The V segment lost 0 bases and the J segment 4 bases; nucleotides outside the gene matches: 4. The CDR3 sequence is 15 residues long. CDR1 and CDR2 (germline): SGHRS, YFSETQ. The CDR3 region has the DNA TGCGCCAGCAGCTTGGACGGGGGACAGGGAAACACCATATATTTT. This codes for CASSLDGGQGNTIYF.

CDR3 amino acids: CASIQGNEQFF. As DNA, the CDR3 is TGCGCCAGCATCCAGGGGAATGAGCAGTTCTTC. The chain carries TRBV5-1 and TRBJ2-1; TRBD1 is a possible D gene (6 bases). This CDR3 spans 11 amino acids. Germline V CDR1 and CDR2: SGHRS, YFSETQ. Trimming stripped 6 bases from V and 7 bases from J, with 8 bases between.

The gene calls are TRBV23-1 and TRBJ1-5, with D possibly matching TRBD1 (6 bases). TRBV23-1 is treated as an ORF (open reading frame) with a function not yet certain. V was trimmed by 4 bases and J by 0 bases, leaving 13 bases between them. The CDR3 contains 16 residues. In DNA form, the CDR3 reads TGCGCCAGCAGTCCACTTGGACAGCCTAGCAATCAGCCCCAGCATTTT. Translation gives CASSPLGQPSNQPQHF.

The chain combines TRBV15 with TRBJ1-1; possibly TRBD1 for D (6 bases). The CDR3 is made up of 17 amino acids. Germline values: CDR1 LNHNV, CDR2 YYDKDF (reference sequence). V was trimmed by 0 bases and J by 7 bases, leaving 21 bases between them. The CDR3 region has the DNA TGTGCCACCAGCAGAGAAAAGGGAGACAGGCGCCGAAATGAAGCTTTCTTT. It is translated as CATSREKGDRRRNEAFF. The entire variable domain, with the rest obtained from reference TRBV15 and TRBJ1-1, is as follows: DAMVIQNPRYQVTQFGKPVTLSCSQTLNHNVMYWYQQKSSQAPKLLFHYYDKDFNNEADTPDNFQSRRPNTSFCFLDIRSPGLGDTAMYLCATSREKGDRRRNEAFFGQGTRLTVV.

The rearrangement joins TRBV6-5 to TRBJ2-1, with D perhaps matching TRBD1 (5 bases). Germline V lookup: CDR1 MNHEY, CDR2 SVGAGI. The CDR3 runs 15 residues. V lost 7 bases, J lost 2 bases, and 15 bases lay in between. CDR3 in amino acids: CASTPGSEAYNEQFF. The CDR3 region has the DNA TGTGCCAGCACTCCAGGGTCCGAGGCCTACAATGAGCAGTTCTTC.

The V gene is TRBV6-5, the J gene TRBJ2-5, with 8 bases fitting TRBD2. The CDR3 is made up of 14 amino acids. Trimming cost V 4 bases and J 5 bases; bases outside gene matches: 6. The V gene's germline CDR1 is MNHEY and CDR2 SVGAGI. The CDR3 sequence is CASSFGLAGETQYF. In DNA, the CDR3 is TGTGCCAGCAGTTTTGGGCTAGCGGGCGAGACCCAGTACTTC.

In nucleotides, the CDR3 is TGTGCCAGCAGCTTCGACTTCACCGGGGAGCTGTTTTTT. It codes for CASSFDFTGELFF. The genes are TRBV11-3 and TRBJ2-2; D call uncertain. The CDR3 sequence is 13 residues long. The germline V and J ends were trimmed by 3 bases and 4 bases, with 6 bases remaining between them. Germline V gene data show CDR1 as SGHNT and CDR2 as YENEEA.

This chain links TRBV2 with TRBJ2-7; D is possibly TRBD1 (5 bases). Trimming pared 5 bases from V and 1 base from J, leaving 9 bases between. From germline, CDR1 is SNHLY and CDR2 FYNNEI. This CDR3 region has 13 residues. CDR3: CASSSRDSYEQYF. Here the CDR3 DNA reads TGTGCCAGCAGTTCCAGGGATTCCTACGAGCAGTACTTC. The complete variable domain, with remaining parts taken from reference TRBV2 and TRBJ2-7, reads EPEVTQTPSHQVTQMGQEVILRCVPISNHLYFYWYRQILGQKVEFLVSFYNNEISEKSEIFDDQFSVERPDGSNFTLKIRSTKLEDSAMYFCASSSRDSYEQYFGPGTRLTVT.

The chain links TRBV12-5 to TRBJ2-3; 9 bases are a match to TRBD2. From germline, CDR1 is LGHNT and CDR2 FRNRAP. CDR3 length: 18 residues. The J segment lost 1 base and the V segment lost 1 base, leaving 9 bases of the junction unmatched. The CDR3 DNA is TGTGCTAGTGGTTTGGCATACCGGGTAGCGGGGGGCACAGATACGCAGTATTTT. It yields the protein CASGLAYRVAGGTDTQYF.

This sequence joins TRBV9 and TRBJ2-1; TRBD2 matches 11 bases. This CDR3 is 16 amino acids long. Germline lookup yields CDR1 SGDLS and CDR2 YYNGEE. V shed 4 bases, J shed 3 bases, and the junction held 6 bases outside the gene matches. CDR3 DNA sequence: TGTGCCAGCAGCCCGGGACTAGCGGCGAACTACAATGAGCAGTTCTTC. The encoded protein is CASSPGLAANYNEQFF. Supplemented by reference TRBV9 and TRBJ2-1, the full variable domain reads DSGVTQTPKHLITATGQRVTLRCSPRSGDLSVYWYQQSLDQGLQFLIQYYNGEERAKGNILERFSAQQFPDLHSELNLSSLELGDSALYFCASSPGLAANYNEQFFGPGTRLTVL.

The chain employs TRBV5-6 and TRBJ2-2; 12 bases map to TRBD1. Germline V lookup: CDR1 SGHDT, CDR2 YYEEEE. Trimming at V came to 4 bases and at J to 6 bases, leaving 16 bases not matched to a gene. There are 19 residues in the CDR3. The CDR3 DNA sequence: TGTGCCAGCAGCCCGGAGTATGGGACAGGGGGCGTCGTGTCCGGGGAGCTGTTTTTT. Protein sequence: CASSPEYGTGGVVSGELFF. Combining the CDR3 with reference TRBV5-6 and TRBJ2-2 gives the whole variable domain DAGVTQSPTHLIKTRGQQVTLRCSPKSGHDTVSWYQQALGQGPQFIFQYYEEEERQRGNFPDRFSGHQFPNYSSELNVNALLLGDSALYLCASSPEYGTGGVVSGELFFGEGSRLTVL.